The clone carrying this TCR beta chain was seen ten or more times. RNA transcripts provided the source from which TCR beta CDR3 regions were amplified. Using the HTBI primer set, a first-round RT-PCR was run on the TCR CDR3. In TCRdb, the multiplex PCR reads were re-called with MiXCR into one record per CDR3 protein. The table lists 380,000 or so distinct CDR3 sequences, 13% of them singletons. The entry originates in a study of T cells in Graves' hyperthyroidism and ophthalmopathy. The study left out patients who had uncontrolled infection, other autoimmune disease, pregnancy or lactation. The CDR3 is made up of 15 amino acids. V lost 1 base and J lost 4, with 11 bases in between. Looked up from germline, CDR1 is MGHRA and CDR2 is YSYEKL.

The clonotype originates from a man aged 25 to 45 with Graves' hyperthyroidism that later progressed to Graves' ophthalmopathy. The sequenced material came from blood. The rearrangement joins TRBV4-1 to TRBJ1-5; D is unresolved. DNA of the CDR3: TGCGCCAGCAGCCAAGGAGTGGACGGGAATCAGCCCCAGCATTTT. Amino acids: CASSQGVDGNQPQHF.